This T cell receptor beta chain comes out of a study of T cell changes during pregnancy in multiple sclerosis. Sequenced by immunoSEQ multiplex PCR; TCRdb stores in-frame clones only, minus some. In the table there are about 50,000 clones, approximately 94% of which are singletons. This CDR3 has 14 residues. Germline CDR1 reads SGHRS; CDR2 reads YFSETQ. V was clipped by 1 base and J by 0 bases; unmatched bases: 1. This rearrangement joins TRBV5-1 to TRBJ2-7, with 7 positions matching TRBD2. The material was CD4+ T cells from peripheral blood mononuclear cells, obtained in the third trimester of pregnancy. This TCR derives from a female donor with multiple sclerosis, enrolled in a pregnancy study. The CDR3 here is CASSLSGVSYEQYF. The CDR3 DNA sequence: TGCGCCAGCAGCTTGAGCGGGGTCTCCTACGAGCAGTACTTC.